This TCR beta chain was retrieved from a study of Ad26.COV2.S vaccination and SARS-CoV-2 variants. Specified treatment: approximately 18 received Ad26.COV2.S at low or high dose, single or two shots; several received placebo; per-sample allocation not given. Vaccine and placebo recipients were sampled on day 63 after the first injection. As concerns this clone: The antigen is unknown.

Points from the study as a whole: Total T cell responses, in the TCR breadth and depth analyses, may have been underestimated.

The assay was immunoSEQ multiplex PCR, and TCRdb's table has in-frame clones only and misses some. The data contain just under 250,000 clones, approximately 90% of them seen just once; the ten biggest clones take up around 10%. The sequence was collected from a person between 18 and 60 years old who received the Ad26.COV2.S COVID-19 vaccine or a placebo. Sequences were derived from peripheral blood, sampled in a trial of Ad26.COV2.S vaccine versus placebo.

The CDR3 DNA reads TGTGCCAGCAGGGGAAGGACCGGGCTAGAGGAAAAACTGTTTTTT. Amino acids: CASRGRTGLEEKLFF. The V and J genes are TRBV7-9 and TRBJ1-4; no clear D gene. From germline, CDR1 is SEHNR and CDR2 FQNEAQ (reference sequence). V gave up 6 bases and J gave up 8 bases, with 19 bases separating them. The CDR3 consists of 15 residues.